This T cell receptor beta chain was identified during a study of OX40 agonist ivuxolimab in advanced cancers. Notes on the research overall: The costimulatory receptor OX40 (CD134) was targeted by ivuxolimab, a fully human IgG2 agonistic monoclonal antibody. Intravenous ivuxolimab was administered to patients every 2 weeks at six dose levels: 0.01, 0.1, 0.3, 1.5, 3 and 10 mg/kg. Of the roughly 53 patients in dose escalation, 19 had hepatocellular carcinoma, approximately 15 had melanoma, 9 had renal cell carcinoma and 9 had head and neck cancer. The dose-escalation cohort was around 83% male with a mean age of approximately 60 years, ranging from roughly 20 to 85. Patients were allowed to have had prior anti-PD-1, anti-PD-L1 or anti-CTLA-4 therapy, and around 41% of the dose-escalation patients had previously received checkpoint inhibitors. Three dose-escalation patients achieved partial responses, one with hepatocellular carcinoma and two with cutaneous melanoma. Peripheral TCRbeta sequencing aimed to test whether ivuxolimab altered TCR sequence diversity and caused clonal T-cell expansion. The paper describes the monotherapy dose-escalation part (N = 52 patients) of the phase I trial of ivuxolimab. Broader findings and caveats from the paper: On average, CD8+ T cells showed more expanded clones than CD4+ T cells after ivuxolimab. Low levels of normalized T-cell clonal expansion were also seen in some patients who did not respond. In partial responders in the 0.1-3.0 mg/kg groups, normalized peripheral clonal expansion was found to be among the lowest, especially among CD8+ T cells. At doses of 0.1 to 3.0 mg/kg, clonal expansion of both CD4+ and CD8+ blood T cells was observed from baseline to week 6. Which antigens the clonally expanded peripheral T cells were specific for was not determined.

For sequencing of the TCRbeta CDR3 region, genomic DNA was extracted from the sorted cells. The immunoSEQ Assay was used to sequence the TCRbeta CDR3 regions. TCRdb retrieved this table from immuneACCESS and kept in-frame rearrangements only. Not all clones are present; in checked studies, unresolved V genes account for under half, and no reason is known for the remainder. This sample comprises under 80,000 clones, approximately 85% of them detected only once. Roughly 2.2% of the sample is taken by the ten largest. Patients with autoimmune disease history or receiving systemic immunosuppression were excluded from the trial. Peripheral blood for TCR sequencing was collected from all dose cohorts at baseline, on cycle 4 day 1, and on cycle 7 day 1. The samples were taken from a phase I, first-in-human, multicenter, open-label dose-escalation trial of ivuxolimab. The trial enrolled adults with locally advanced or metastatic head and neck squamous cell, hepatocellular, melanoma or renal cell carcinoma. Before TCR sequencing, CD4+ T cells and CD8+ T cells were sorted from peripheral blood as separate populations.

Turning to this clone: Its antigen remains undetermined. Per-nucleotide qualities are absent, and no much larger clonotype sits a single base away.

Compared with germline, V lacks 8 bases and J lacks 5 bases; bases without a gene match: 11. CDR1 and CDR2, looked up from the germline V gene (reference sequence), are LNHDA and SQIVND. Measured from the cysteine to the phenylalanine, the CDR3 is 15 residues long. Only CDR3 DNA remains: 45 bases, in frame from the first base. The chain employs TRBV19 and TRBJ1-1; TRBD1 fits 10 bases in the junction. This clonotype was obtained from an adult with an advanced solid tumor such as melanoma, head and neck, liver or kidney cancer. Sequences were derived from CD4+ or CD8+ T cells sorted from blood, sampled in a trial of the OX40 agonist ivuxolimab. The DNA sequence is TGTGCCAGTGGTCCCTGGGACAGGGGATTGACTGAAGCTTTCTTT. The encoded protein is CASGPWDRGLTEAFF. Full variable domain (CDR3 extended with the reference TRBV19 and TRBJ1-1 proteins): DGGITQSPKYLFRKEGQNVTLSCEQNLNHDAMYWYRQDPGQGLRLIYYSQIVNDFQKGDIAEGYSVSREKKESFPLTVTSAQKNPTAFYLCASGPWDRGLTEAFFGQGTRLTVV.